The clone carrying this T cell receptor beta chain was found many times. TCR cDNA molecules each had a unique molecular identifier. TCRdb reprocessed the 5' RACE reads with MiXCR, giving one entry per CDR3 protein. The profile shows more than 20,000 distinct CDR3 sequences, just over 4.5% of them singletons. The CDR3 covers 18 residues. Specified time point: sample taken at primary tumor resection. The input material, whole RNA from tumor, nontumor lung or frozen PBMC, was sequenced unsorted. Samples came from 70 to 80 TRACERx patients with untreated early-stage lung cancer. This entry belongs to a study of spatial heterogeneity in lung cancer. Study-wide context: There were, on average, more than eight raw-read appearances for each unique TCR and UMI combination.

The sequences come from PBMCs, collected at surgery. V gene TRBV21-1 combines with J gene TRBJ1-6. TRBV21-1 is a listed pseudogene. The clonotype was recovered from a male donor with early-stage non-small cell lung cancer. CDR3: CASSNTDTRSSYNSPLHF. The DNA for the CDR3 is TGTGCCAGCAGCAATACCGATACACGAAGCTCCTATAATTCACCCCTCCACTTT.